What follows is one TCR beta chain and its context. There is no known antigen for this receptor. Base quality data are lacking; no much larger clone is found one base away. Libraries came from PCR. TCR sequencing of DNA from cultured CD4+ T cells used the Oncomine TCR Beta short-read assay at the Johns Hopkins FTIC core. The QIAamp micro DNA kit was used to extract genomic DNA from the cultured CD4+ T cells. The Oncomine TCR Beta libraries from cultured CD4+ T cells were pooled using unique dual indexes and then sequenced on an Illumina iSeq 100. As for how the authors treated the data: Non-productive sequences were removed, and CDR3s that did not start with C, did not end with F or W, or were shorter than 7 amino acids were discarded. Antigen-specific clonotypes were identified using the MANAFEST web application through comparison of peptide-stimulated wells with reference and other culture wells. An FDR below 0.05, an odds ratio above 5, and a productive frequency above 0.1% in at least two of three replicate wells were required for clones to be considered positive. A clonotype counted as cross-reactive if it showed significant expansion both in the SARS-CoV-2 spike wells and in at least one common cold coronavirus spike condition. Levenshtein distances (stringdist) and unrooted phylogenetic trees (ape) in R version 3.6.1 were used to assess CDR3 homology. TCRdb reprocessed the public reads (quality trimming at Q25 with fastp, clone calling with MiXCR) and kept in-frame beta chains. All rows with the same CDR3 protein become a single entry with the most common DNA and genes. In this record, the V and J calls reflect TCRdb's handling and not the investigators' own analysis. The sample table records over 1,500 distinct CDR3 sequences; under 70% of these occur just once. The leading ten clones occupy roughly 38% of the sample.

These data come from a study of vaccination and CD4 T cells after COVID-19 (dated by TCRdb to the early 2020s). Regarding the complete study: Convalescent patients had a positive SARS-CoV-2 result on nasal swab PCR, and of these patients, several had mild disease and one had severe disease. In the convalescent cohort there were six males and four females, among whom were two Hispanic individuals, seven Caucasians, two Asians and one multiracial person. Participants received two doses of either the Pfizer-BioNTech BNT162b2 vaccine (n=8) or the Moderna mRNA-1273 vaccine (n=2). Post-COVID blood samples were collected from convalescent patients a median of approximately 100 days after diagnosis, with a range of roughly 30 to 161 days. Post-vaccine blood samples were obtained a median of about 72 days after the second vaccine dose, with a range of about 12 to 241 days. Culture stimuli were overlapping spike peptide pools from SARS-CoV-2 and from the common cold coronaviruses HCoV-NL63, HCoV-OC43 and HCoV-229E. In control cultures, a CEFX viral epitope pool was used as positive control, an HIV-1 Nef peptide pool was used as negative control, or no peptide was added. The spike-specific CD4+ TCR repertoire was compared before and after mRNA vaccination in nine to ten COVID-19 convalescent patients and a few infection-naive healthy vaccine recipients. General conclusions and limits of the study: The median number of SARS-CoV-2-reactive clonotypes rose from about 19 after infection to a few dozen after vaccination, but the change was not significant. In convalescent patients, a median around 83% of post-vaccine SARS-CoV-2-reactive clones were detected only after vaccination, and vaccine-specific priming was suggested by this finding. The number of convalescent patients in the study was relatively small, and the study did not examine early timepoints following natural infection. Of the vaccine-specific clones in convalescent patients, 304 of 307, or nearly all, reacted only to SARS-CoV-2 spike and did not cross-react with common cold coronaviruses.

The treatment or condition label on this specimen signifies: roughly 11-day PBMC culture with coronavirus spike peptide pools or control peptides (ViraFEST assay). The ViraFEST assay was used in the study, in which antigen-specific T cells were expanded with peptide pools and expanded clonotypes were subsequently identified by TCR sequencing. The positive SARS-CoV-2 PCR tests of the convalescent patients were dated from March to December 2020, before the Alpha, Beta and Delta variants emerged in the United States. Each well held about 2.2 million PBMCs cultured in IMDM containing approximately 5% human AB serum and approximately 9.6 IU/ml IL-2, with roughly 9.2 ug/ml peptide pools added. Half of the culture medium was replaced with fresh IL-2-containing medium on days 3 and 7. After 10 days of culture, CD4+ T cells were isolated by negative selection with the EasySep CD4+ T cell isolation kit. Ficoll-Paque Plus gradient centrifugation was used to isolate PBMCs from whole blood, and the isolated PBMCs were then either used fresh or cryopreserved at -140C. Triplicate wells were generally used for each culture condition.

V was cut back by 4 bases and J by 4 bases, leaving a gap of 15 bases between them. Spanning cysteine to phenylalanine, the CDR3 consists of 14 amino acids. Kept here is only the CDR3 DNA, which spans 42 bases and is read in frame from base 1. From a lookup of the germline V gene, CDR1 and CDR2 are SGHTS and YDEGEE. This clonotype was sampled from a human donor who had recovered from COVID-19. Sample: CD4+ T cells from blood, cultured in vitro, taken after SARS-CoV-2 vaccination. The chain is encoded by TRBV5-8 joined to TRBJ2-7; possibly the D gene is TRBD2, per 5 matching bases. The encoded CDR3 is CASSLPGMRYEQYF. The bases are TGTGCCAGCAGCCTCCCCGGGATGCGGTACGAGCAGTACTTC.